One and the same sample provided the 27 T cell receptor beta chains below, sequenced in a study of blood T cell repertoires in COVID-19. Sequencing was performed with immunoSEQ multiplex PCR; in TCRdb, only in-frame clones are kept and a portion is missing. The sample shows 250,000 or so clones, around 88% of them seen only once. The sequencing input was peripheral blood. The receptor set was obtained from an elderly man with acute or convalescent COVID-19.

This chain uses TRBV7-2 with TRBJ2-1; TRBD1 agrees at 11 bases. The V and J ends lost 8 bases and 4 bases, in that order; junction bases with no gene match: 13. The CDR3 length is 17 residues. Germline CDR1 and CDR2: SGHTA and FQGNSA. The CDR3 DNA is TGTGCCAGCCGGACAGGGGGCGGTGCGGGAAGGTACAATGAGCAGTTCTTC. Translation: CASRTGGGAGRYNEQFF. Drawing the rest from reference TRBV7-2 and TRBJ2-1, the complete variable domain is GAGVSQSPSNKVTEKGKDVELRCDPISGHTALYWYRQSLGQGLEFLIYFQGNSAPDKSGLPSDRFSAERTGGSVSTLTIQRTQQEDSAVYLCASRTGGGAGRYNEQFFGPGTRLTVL.

The J gene is TRBJ2-7, the V gene TRBV15; a weak D match, TRBD2 (5 bases). In germline, CDR1 is LNHNV, CDR2 YYDKDF (reference sequence). CDR3 length: 14 residues. V was trimmed by 1 base and J by 8 bases, leaving 15 bases between them. In DNA, the CDR3 is TGTGCCACCAGCAGAGCCCGGACTCCTGGCAAGCAGTACTTC. This translates into CATSRARTPGKQYF.

This CDR3 reads CASSQKPPALYGYTF. The CDR3 DNA is TGTGCCAGCAGCCAAAAACCGCCCGCGCTCTATGGCTACACCTTC. This chain connects TRBV21-1 to TRBJ1-2. TRBV21-1 is given as a pseudogene. The CDR3 is made up of 15 amino acids.

CDR3 sequence (DNA): TGTGCCAGTAGTATAAACAGGGGGCCAAGGAACACTGAAGCTTTCTTT. Translation gives CASSINRGPRNTEAFF. The chain is built from TRBV19 and TRBJ1-1; 9 nucleotides line up with TRBD1. Trimming at V came to 2 bases and at J to 1 base, leaving 5 bases not matched to a gene. The CDR3 contains 16 residues. Germline loops: CDR1 LNHDA, CDR2 SQIVND (reference sequence).

The chain combines TRBV7-2 with TRBJ1-1, with D unclear. This CDR3 region has 15 residues. The germline V gene encodes CDR1 SGHTA and CDR2 FQGNSA. The V gene lost 3 bases and the J gene lost 0 bases, with 11 bases spanning the gap. In DNA, the CDR3 is TGTGCCAGCAGCTTGAGACTTCCCCTGAACACTGAAGCTTTCTTT. Protein: CASSLRLPLNTEAFF.

This chain uses TRBV4-1 with TRBJ1-3; the D is unclear. Trimming left V 1 base short and J 0 bases short, with 10 bases between. CDR1 is MGHRA and CDR2 is YSYEKL in the germline V gene. The CDR3 contains 16 residues. CDR3 nucleotides: TGCGCCAGCAGCCAAGGGTTGACTAACTCTGGAAACACCATATATTTT. Translated: CASSQGLTNSGNTIYF.

As for this clone: The sample contains more than one DNA sequence encoding this CDR3. V and J are TRBV4-1 and TRBJ1-1; 9 nucleotides agree with TRBD1. CDR1 MGHRA and CDR2 YSYEKL come from the germline V gene. The CDR3 is 17 amino acids. V gave up 2 bases and J gave up 2 bases; unmatched junction bases: 9. Here the CDR3 reads CASSQKIWGQGNTEAFF. The CDR3 coding sequence is TGCGCCAGCAGCCAAAAAATATGGGGACAGGGAAACACTGAAGCTTTCTTT.

The table lists this clone with a few counts. The rearrangement uses TRBV29-1 and TRBJ1-2; D may be TRBD1 (5 bases). Per germline, CDR1 SQVTM and CDR2 ANQGSEA. The CDR3 consists of 12 residues. The V gene lost 6 bases and the J gene lost 10 bases, with 18 bases spanning the gap. The CDR3: CSVVGTADPYTF. CDR3 coding DNA: TGCAGCGTCGTTGGGACTGCCGACCCCTACACCTTC.

The chain carries TRBV19 and TRBJ2-5; 10 nucleotides agree with TRBD2. The trim removed 4 bases at V and 1 base at J, leaving 3 bases unmatched. There are 15 residues in the CDR3. Germline V gene sequence: CDR1 LNHDA, CDR2 SQIVND (reference sequence). The CDR3, as DNA: TGTGCCAGTAGTAACCAGCGGGGGGGCCAAGAGACCCAGTACTTC. Translating gives CASSNQRGGQETQYF. Full variable domain (outside the CDR3, taken from reference TRBV19 and TRBJ2-5): DGGITQSPKYLFRKEGQNVTLSCEQNLNHDAMYWYRQDPGQGLRLIYYSQIVNDFQKGDIAEGYSVSREKKESFPLTVTSAQKNPTAFYLCASSNQRGGQETQYFGPGTRLLVL.

This clone appeared once. This sequence joins TRBV5-4 and TRBJ1-2, with 7 bases lining up with TRBD1. CDR1 and CDR2 from the germline V gene are SGHNT and YYREEE (reference sequence). After removal of 4 bases from V and 4 bases from J, the junction contained 10 bases not matched to a gene. The CDR3 sequence is 15 residues long. The CDR3 loop is CASSHTTGYSYGYTF. The DNA of the CDR3 is TGTGCCAGCAGCCATACGACAGGGTACAGCTATGGCTACACCTTC.

This clone was recorded a few times. The chain employs TRBV11-2 and TRBJ1-1; D remains ambiguous. The V end lost 5 bases, the J end lost 0 bases, and 7 bases lay between the germline ends. The CDR3 sequence is 13 residues long. Germline assignment: CDR1 SGHAT and CDR2 FQNNGV. In DNA, the CDR3 is TGTGCCAGCAGCCAAAACTTGAACACTGAAGCTTTCTTT. Its translation is CASSQNLNTEAFF.

CDR3 in amino acids: CASSLRQPNQPQHF. The CDR3 nucleotides are TGTGCCAGCAGCCTTAGACAGCCAAATCAGCCCCAGCATTTT. The chain carries TRBV6-5 and TRBJ1-5; TRBD1 might be the D (5 bases). In germline, CDR1 is MNHEY, CDR2 SVGAGI. CDR3 length: 14 amino acids. V lost 6 bases and J 4 bases, leaving 13 bases between the germline ends.

For this clone: The sample holds other DNA sequences that translate to the same CDR3. The chain has TRBV24-1 and TRBJ2-5; the D gene is possibly TRBD2 (5 bases). V lost 1 base, J lost 5 bases, and 7 bases lay in between. The CDR3 consists of 13 residues. Looked up from germline, CDR1 is KGHDR and CDR2 is SFDVKD. In DNA, the CDR3 is TGTGCCACCAGTGATTTATCGGGGGAGACCCAGTACTTC. Protein product: CATSDLSGETQYF.

Only a few counts were recorded for this clone. The CDR3 sequence is CASSSGHTNYGYTF. CDR3 sequence (DNA): TGTGCCAGCAGCTCGGGACACACAAACTATGGCTACACCTTC. The V call is TRBV7-8, the J call TRBJ1-2; TRBD1 might be the D (6 bases). CDR3 size: 14 residues. V was shortened by 4 bases and J by 2 bases, with 11 bases between the two germline ends. The germline V gene has CDR1 SGHVS and CDR2 FQNEAQ.

J is TRBJ2-7 and V is TRBV29-1; TRBD1 matches at 11 bases. After removal of 7 bases from V and 3 bases from J, the junction contained 5 bases not matched to a gene. The CDR3 is made up of 13 amino acids. CDR1 SQVTM and CDR2 ANQGSEA come from the germline V gene. The CDR3 region has the DNA TGCAGCGCCCGGACAGGGGGCTTCTACGAGCAGTACTTC. This encodes CSARTGGFYEQYF.

V and J are TRBV19 and TRBJ2-2; 7 nucleotides align to TRBD1. J was trimmed by 3 bases and V by 3 bases; bases with no gene match: 7. The germline gives CDR1 LNHDA, CDR2 SQIVND (reference sequence). The CDR3 has 16 amino acids. CDR3 in DNA: TGTGCCAGTAGTATCCGGACAGGTTTCCACACCGGGGAGCTGTTTTTT. It specifies CASSIRTGFHTGELFF.

In DNA, the CDR3 is TGTGCCACCAGCAGAGTGATAGAAAGCACAGATACGCAGTATTTT. Protein: CATSRVIESTDTQYF. This chain connects TRBV15 to TRBJ2-3, with D unresolved. Looked up from germline, CDR1 is LNHNV and CDR2 is YYDKDF (reference sequence). The V end was cut by 1 base, the J end by 0 bases, with 8 bases between. This CDR3 has 15 amino acids.

V and J are TRBV3-1 (or the pseudogene TRBV3-2) and TRBJ2-2; D might be TRBD2 (6 bases). This CDR3 region has 16 residues. Trimming left V 4 bases short and J 5 bases short, with 17 bases between. The germline V gene has CDR1 LGHDT and CDR2 YNNKEL (reference sequence). The CDR3 loop reads CASSPARAGRTGELFF. As DNA, the CDR3 is TGTGCCAGCAGCCCCGCTCGGGCGGGGAGGACCGGGGAGCTGTTTTTT.

This chain connects TRBV7-9 to TRBJ1-3; D is possibly TRBD1 (5 bases). There are 17 residues in the CDR3. Looked up from germline, CDR1 is SEHNR and CDR2 is FQNEAQ (reference sequence). V lost 6 bases and J 0 bases, leaving 18 bases between the germline ends. The CDR3 loop reads CASSHRQMLFSGNTIYF. The CDR3 DNA sequence: TGTGCCAGCAGTCACCGACAGATGCTTTTCTCTGGAAACACCATATATTTT.

The CDR3 nucleotides read TGTGCCAGTAGTCCCCCGGGACAGGAGATCTTAATGACTCACTATGGCTACACCTTC. Encoded protein: CASSPPGQEILMTHYGYTF. The rearrangement joins TRBV19 to TRBJ1-2; 8 bases line up with TRBD1. Unmatched junction bases numbered 20, after V lost 5 bases and J lost 3 bases. CDR1 and CDR2 (germline): LNHDA, SQIVND (reference sequence). The CDR3 runs 19 residues.

This clone was detected once. The chain links TRBV7-9 to TRBJ2-1; TRBD2 matches 9 bases. The CDR3 sequence is 14 residues long. CDR1 and CDR2 from the germline V gene are SEHNR and FQNEAQ (reference sequence). V dropped 8 bases and J dropped 3; count of bases not matched to a gene: 5. The CDR3 DNA is TGTGCCAGCTATACTAGCGGGTACTACAATGAGCAGTTCTTC. This encodes CASYTSGYYNEQFF.

The chain combines TRBV18 with TRBJ1-2, with 9 bases lining up with TRBD1. This CDR3 comprises 16 residues. V lost 6 bases to trimming and J lost 4 bases; unmatched junction nucleotides: 12. Per the germline V gene, CDR1 is KGHSH and CDR2 is LQKENI. For the CDR3, the DNA is TGTGCCAGCTCGAGGGACAGGGAAAAAGGTGGCTATGGCTACACCTTC. Translating gives CASSRDREKGGYGYTF.

Concerning this clone: Other DNA sequences in the sample encode the same CDR3. The rearrangement uses TRBV7-2 and TRBJ1-1, with D hard to call. Deletions cut 5 bases from V and 0 bases from J, with 10 bases between. Germline CDR1 reads SGHTA; CDR2 reads FQGNSA. This CDR3 comprises 14 residues. The CDR3 nucleotides are TGTGCCAGCAGCCTTGGGCAGTTGAACACTGAAGCTTTCTTT. Protein: CASSLGQLNTEAFF.

This chain connects TRBV11-2 to TRBJ2-1, with a weak D call TRBD2 (6 bases). The CDR3 contains 18 residues. With 2 bases removed from V and 0 bases from J, the gap between germline ends came to 17 bases. CDR1 and CDR2 (germline): SGHAT, FQNNGV. CDR3 DNA sequence: TGTGCCAGCAGCTTAAGAATAGAGGGACTTCGCTCCTACAATGAGCAGTTCTTC. It specifies CASSLRIEGLRSYNEQFF.

This clone was detected only once. Compared with germline, one end of the junction differs, possibly owing to a read error. The V and J genes are TRBV9 and TRBJ1-1; 9 bases are a match to TRBD1. Germline lookup yields CDR1 SGDLS and CDR2 YYNGEE. This CDR3 spans 17 amino acids. CDR3 bases: TGTGCCAGCACCGTAGGGGACAGGGTTAATTTTAACACTGAAGCTTTCTTT. Its protein is CASTVGDRVNFNTEAFF.

V and J are TRBV27 and TRBJ2-3; 10 nucleotides agree with TRBD2. V lost 2 bases and J lost 1; bases outside the gene matches: 3. Germline CDR1 and CDR2: MNHEY and SMNVEV (reference sequence). This CDR3 is built from 16 residues. CDR3 in DNA: TGTGCCAGCAGTTTAACCCTAGCGGGGGGCACAGATACGCAGTATTTT. Amino acids: CASSLTLAGGTDTQYF.

Regarding this clone: Different DNA sequences within this sample yield the same CDR3. The chain carries TRBV9 and TRBJ2-1; D unclear. The CDR3 sequence is 14 residues long. Germline V lookup: CDR1 SGDLS, CDR2 YYNGEE. V was cut by 0 bases and J by 4 bases, with 8 bases left in between. CDR3 nucleotide sequence: TGTGCCAGCAGCGTAGGCGGATCTTACAATGAGCAGTTCTTC. Encoded protein: CASSVGGSYNEQFF.